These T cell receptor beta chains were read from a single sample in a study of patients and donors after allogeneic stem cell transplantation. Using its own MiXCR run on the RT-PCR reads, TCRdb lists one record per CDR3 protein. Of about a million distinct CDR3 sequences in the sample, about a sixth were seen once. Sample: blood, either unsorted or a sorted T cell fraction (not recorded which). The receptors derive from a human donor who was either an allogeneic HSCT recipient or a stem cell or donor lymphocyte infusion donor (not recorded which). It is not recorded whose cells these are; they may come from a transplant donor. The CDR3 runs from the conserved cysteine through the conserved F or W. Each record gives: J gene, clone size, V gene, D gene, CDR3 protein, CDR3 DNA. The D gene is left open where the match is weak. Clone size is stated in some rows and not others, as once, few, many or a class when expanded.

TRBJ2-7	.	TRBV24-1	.	CATSDKTAKPYEQYF	TGTGCCACCAGTGATAAGACAGCCAAACCCTACGAGCAGTACTTC
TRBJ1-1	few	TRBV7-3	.	CASSLWGAKNTEAFF	TGTGCCAGCAGCTTGTGGGGCGCGAAGAACACTGAAGCTTTCTTT
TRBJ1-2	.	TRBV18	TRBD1	CASSPGQGTDGYTF	TGTGCCAGCTCACCGGGACAGGGAACGGATGGCTACACCTTC
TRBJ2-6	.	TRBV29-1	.	CSVFPGSGANVLTF	TGCAGCGTTTTCCCCGGGTCTGGGGCCAACGTCCTGACTTTC
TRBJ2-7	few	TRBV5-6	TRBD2	CASSSGRTSGSQLSYEQYF	TGTGCCAGCAGCTCTGGTCGGACTAGCGGGAGTCAGTTGTCCTACGAGCAGTACTTC
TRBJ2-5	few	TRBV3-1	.	CASSRTPEEETQYF	TGTGCCAGCAGCCGGACTCCCGAGGAGGAGACCCAGTACTTC
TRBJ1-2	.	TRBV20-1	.	CSARARSGTKNYGYTF	TGCAGTGCTAGAGCCCGGTCGGGGACAAAAAACTATGGCTACACCTTC
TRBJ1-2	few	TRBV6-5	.	CASSYSTGAGGYTF	TGTGCCAGCAGTTACTCGACTGGGGCGGGTGGCTACACCTTC
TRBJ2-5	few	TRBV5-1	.	CASSTGSRTSHQETQYF	TGCGCCAGCAGCACCGGGTCACGAACATCCCACCAAGAGACCCAGTACTTC
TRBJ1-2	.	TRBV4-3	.	CASSQVVNYGYTF	TGCGCCAGCAGCCAAGTGGTTAACTATGGCTACACCTTC
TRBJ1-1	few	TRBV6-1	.	CASSVGRKRPLPNTEAFF	TGTGCCAGCAGCGTTGGACGGAAGAGACCCTTACCGAACACTGAAGCTTTCTTT
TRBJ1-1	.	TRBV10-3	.	CAISILLDRNTEAFF	TGTGCCATCAGCATACTTCTCGACAGGAACACTGAAGCTTTCTTT
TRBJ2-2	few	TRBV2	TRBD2	CASRTSPPGELFF	TGTGCCAGCAGGACTAGCCCCCCCGGGGAGCTGTTTTTT
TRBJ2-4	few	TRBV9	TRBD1	CASSDRDRDIQYF	TGTGCCAGCAGCGACCGGGACAGGGACATTCAGTACTTC
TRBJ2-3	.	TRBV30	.	CAWLTGIGTDTQYF	TGTGCCTGGCTCACGGGTATTGGCACAGATACGCAGTATTTT
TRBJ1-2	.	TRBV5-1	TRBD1	CASSPDRADGNYGYTF	TGCGCCAGCAGCCCGGACAGGGCCGACGGGAACTATGGCTACACCTTC
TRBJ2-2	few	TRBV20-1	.	CSARDIRVTDTGELFF	TGCAGTGCTAGAGATATTCGGGTTACGGACACCGGGGAGCTGTTTTTT
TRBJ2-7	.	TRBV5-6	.	CASSLIRTRHYEQYF	TGTGCCAGCAGCTTGATAAGGACTCGACATTACGAGCAGTACTTC
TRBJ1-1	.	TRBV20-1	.	CSARPGGGNTEAFF	TGCAGTGCTAGACCCGGAGGAGGTAACACTGAAGCTTTCTTT
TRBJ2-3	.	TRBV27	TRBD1	CASSPWTGDTDTQYF	TGTGCCAGCAGCCCCTGGACAGGGGACACAGATACGCAGTATTTT
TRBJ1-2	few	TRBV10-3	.	CAITATVENYGYTF	TGTGCCATCACCGCCACGGTAGAAAACTATGGCTACACCTTC
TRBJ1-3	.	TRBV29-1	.	CSVEGRHNSGNTIYF	TGCAGCGTTGAAGGGCGTCATAACTCTGGAAACACCATATATTTT
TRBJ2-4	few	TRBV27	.	CASSPRRGHPGQRKNIQYF	TGTGCCAGCAGTCCCCGGCGGGGTCACCCGGGACAGAGAAAAAACATTCAGTACTTC
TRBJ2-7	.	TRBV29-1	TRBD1	CSVGIPTGVGQYF	TGCAGCGTTGGGATACCGACAGGGGTGGGGCAGTACTTC
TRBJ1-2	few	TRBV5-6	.	CASSLPRRSGGYTF	TGTGCCAGCAGCTTGCCCAGAAGGTCTGGTGGCTACACCTTC
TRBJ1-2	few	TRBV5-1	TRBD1	CASSRTRDSLGYTF	TGCGCCAGCAGCCGAACCCGGGACAGCCTAGGCTACACCTTC